This TCR beta chain was captured in a study of T cells after yellow fever vaccination. TCRdb passed the 5' RACE reads through MiXCR, listing each CDR3 protein once. The sample shows approximately 27,000 distinct CDR3 sequences, 5.5% of them seen only once. The germline gives CDR1 MDHEN, CDR2 SYDVKM. The CDR3 runs to 14 residues. The V end lost 5 bases, the J end lost 6 bases, and 15 bases lay between the germline ends. This clonotype was detected many times. Specimen: PBMCs, either bulk or a sorted T-cell subset (CD4+, CD8+, memory, or dextramer-sorted; not recorded which), collected 15 days after the yellow fever booster vaccination. The gene calls are TRBV28 and TRBJ2-3; D is tentatively TRBD1 or TRBD2 (6 bases each). This receptor was taken from a man in his thirties or forties who received the YFV17D yellow fever vaccine. CDR3 in DNA: TGTGCCAGCAGTCCATCAGGGGAGGCGGATACGCAGTATTTT. This translates into CASSPSGEADTQYF.